Each of the 27 T cell receptor beta chains below was sequenced from the same sample in a study of blood T cell repertoires in COVID-19. Only in-frame clones appear in the TCRdb table, and some are missing; sequencing was by immunoSEQ multiplex PCR. The sample has nearly 300,000 clones, approximately 84% seen once. Material for sequencing was peripheral blood. All receptors derive from a human donor with COVID-19, enrolled during active disease. The donor label of this sample is uncertain.

V and J are TRBV6-5 and TRBJ1-1; no clear D. CDR1 is MNHEY, CDR2 SVGAGI, per germline. V was pared by 2 bases and J by 2 bases, with 9 bases between. This CDR3 is built from 14 residues. As DNA, the CDR3 is TGTGCCAGCAGTTACATAGCCGGCAACACTGAAGCTTTCTTT. This codes for CASSYIAGNTEAFF.

The V gene is TRBV28, the J gene TRBJ1-6; D is perhaps TRBD1 (6 bases). The CDR3 runs to 12 residues. Trimming took 10 bases from V and 6 from J, leaving 10 bases between them. The germline gives CDR1 MDHEN, CDR2 SYDVKM. The DNA of the CDR3 is TGTGCCACACAGGGCCCTAATTCACCCCTCCACTTT. It encodes CATQGPNSPLHF.

Here the CDR3 reads CSALWTESYEQYF. CDR3 DNA: TGCAGCGCTCTATGGACAGAGTCCTACGAGCAGTACTTC. This chain uses TRBV29-1 with TRBJ2-7; perhaps TRBD1 as D (6 bases). In germline, CDR1 is SQVTM, CDR2 ANQGSEA. Trimming stripped 7 bases from V and 1 base from J, with 14 bases between. The CDR3 length is 13 residues.

The table lists this clone with a few counts. This chain connects TRBV28 to TRBJ2-2; 9 nucleotides agree with TRBD2. This CDR3 comprises 15 residues. The trim removed 5 bases at V and 5 bases at J, leaving 6 bases unmatched. Germline lookup yields CDR1 MDHEN and CDR2 SYDVKM. The CDR3, as DNA: TGTGCCAGCAGTAGCCTGGCGGGAGGGACCGGGGAGCTGTTTTTT. It is translated as CASSSLAGGTGELFF. Combining the CDR3 with reference TRBV28 and TRBJ2-2 gives the whole variable domain DVKVTQSSRYLVKRTGEKVFLECVQDMDHENMFWYRQDPGLGLRLIYFSYDVKMKEKGDIPEGYSVSREKKERFSLILESASTNQTSMYLCASSSLAGGTGELFFGEGSRLTVL.

This sequence joins TRBV6-2 or TRBV6-3 and TRBJ2-1, with D perhaps TRBD1 (5 bases). Germline V gene data show CDR1 as MNHEY and CDR2 as SVGEGT. The CDR3 length is 15 residues. The V end lost 0 bases, the J end lost 1 base, and 7 bases lay between the germline ends. CDR3 protein: CASSYSGQSYNEQFF. The CDR3 bases are TGTGCCAGCAGTTACTCGGGGCAGTCCTACAATGAGCAGTTCTTC.

This clone was detected only once. The chain recombines TRBV25-1 with TRBJ1-2; 7 bases align to TRBD1. The CDR3 covers 13 residues. Germline loops: CDR1 MGHDK, CDR2 SYGVNS. Unmatched junction bases numbered 5, after V lost 6 bases and J lost 4 bases. The CDR3 spells CASREGQLYGYTF. The CDR3 region has the DNA TGTGCCAGCAGGGAGGGACAGCTCTATGGCTACACCTTC.

The V gene is TRBV30, the J gene TRBJ2-7, with 10 positions matching TRBD1. Trimming took 5 bases from V and 5 from J; bases not matched to a gene: 6. The V gene's germline CDR1 is GTSNPN and CDR2 SVGIG (reference sequence). The CDR3 has 13 residues. The DNA of the CDR3 is TGTGCCTGGGGGACAGGGGTCGCCCACGAGCAGTACTTC. It translates to CAWGTGVAHEQYF.

The V call is TRBV5-6, the J call TRBJ2-2; 8 nucleotides agree with TRBD2. This CDR3 region has 17 residues. V lost 4 bases and J lost 0; bases outside the gene matches: 8. Germline V gene data show CDR1 as SGHDT and CDR2 as YYEEEE. CDR3 sequence: CASSLNLLAANTGELFF. The CDR3 bases are TGTGCCAGCAGCCTAAACCTACTAGCGGCGAACACCGGGGAGCTGTTTTTT. Full variable domain (missing parts from reference TRBV5-6 and TRBJ2-2): DAGVTQSPTHLIKTRGQQVTLRCSPKSGHDTVSWYQQALGQGPQFIFQYYEEEERQRGNFPDRFSGHQFPNYSSELNVNALLLGDSALYLCASSLNLLAANTGELFFGEGSRLTVL.

The chain recombines TRBV9 with TRBJ2-1; TRBD2 matches 10 bases. The germline V gene has CDR1 SGDLS and CDR2 YYNGEE. The CDR3 has 17 residues. With 0 bases clipped from V and 2 bases from J, the junction kept 5 bases outside the gene matches. The CDR3 is CASSVDPLAGAYNEQFF. DNA for the CDR3: TGTGCCAGCAGCGTAGATCCCCTAGCGGGAGCCTACAATGAGCAGTTCTTC.

The chain carries TRBV5-1 and TRBJ2-5, with 9 bases lining up with TRBD1. The length of the CDR3 is 16 residues. From germline, CDR1 is SGHRS and CDR2 YFSETQ. V trimming: 4 bases; J trimming: 0 bases; junction bases outside the gene matches: 7. CDR3 in DNA: TGCGCCAGCAGCCGGAGGACAGGGGTGTACCAAGAGACCCAGTACTTC. Protein: CASSRRTGVYQETQYF.

The chain employs TRBV19 and TRBJ2-1; 8 nucleotides match TRBD1. V lost 4 bases, J lost 8 bases, and 10 bases stayed unmatched. The CDR3 runs to 15 residues. Germline V gene sequence: CDR1 LNHDA, CDR2 SQIVND (reference sequence). CDR3: CASSKRQGADDEQFF. For the CDR3, the DNA is TGTGCCAGTAGTAAACGTCAGGGGGCAGACGATGAGCAGTTCTTC.

The genes are TRBV28 and TRBJ1-2; 9 bases are shared with TRBD1. Germline assignment: CDR1 MDHEN and CDR2 SYDVKM. V was clipped by 4 bases and J by 4 bases; unmatched bases: 7. This CDR3 region has 15 residues. CDR3 sequence (DNA): TGTGCCAGCAGTTCTAGGGGACAGGGAGTCTATGGCTACACCTTC. It encodes CASSSRGQGVYGYTF.

This clone came up once. This chain links TRBV29-1 with TRBJ2-5, with 10 bases fitting TRBD2. Trimming cost V 7 bases and J 4 bases; bases outside gene matches: 6. The germline CDR1 and CDR2 sequences are SQVTM and ANQGSEA. The CDR3 has 13 amino acids. The CDR3, as DNA: TGCAGCGCGATGACTAGCGGGTCAGAGACCCAGTACTTC. This sequence encodes CSAMTSGSETQYF.

This chain joins TRBV9 and TRBJ2-2; 10 bases align to TRBD2. CDR1 is SGDLS, CDR2 YYNGEE, per germline. This CDR3 contains 14 residues. The trim removed 7 bases at V and 5 bases at J, leaving 5 bases unmatched. The CDR3 loop is CASCLAGGTGELFF. CDR3 sequence (DNA): TGTGCCAGCTGTTTAGCGGGAGGAACCGGGGAGCTGTTTTTT.

The rearrangement joins TRBV6-5 to TRBJ1-2; maybe TRBD1 (6 bases). V was pared by 9 bases and J by 1 base, with 18 bases between. Germline lookup yields CDR1 MNHEY and CDR2 SVGAGI. The CDR3 is 15 amino acids. In nucleotides, the CDR3 is TGTGCCAGTGGAGGGGGGGCCGTTTTTAACTATGGCTACACCTTC. Protein: CASGGGAVFNYGYTF.

The V gene is TRBV30, the J gene TRBJ1-5; TRBD1 matches 7 bases. V shed 2 bases, J shed 2 bases, and the junction held 18 bases outside the gene matches. CDR1 is GTSNPN, CDR2 SVGIG, per germline (reference sequence). The CDR3 has 19 amino acids. Here the CDR3 reads CAWSSLDRVTGRRNQPQHF. In DNA form, the CDR3 reads TGTGCCTGGAGTTCCCTCGACAGGGTCACAGGCAGGCGCAATCAGCCCCAGCATTTT.

This clone was counted a single time. The CDR3 DNA reads TGTGCCACCAGCTCTCAACCAGGGAATGAAGCTTTCTTT. This sequence encodes CATSSQPGNEAFF. The chain recombines TRBV24-1 with TRBJ1-1; a possible D gene is TRBD1 (5 bases). The CDR3 consists of 13 residues. Trimming shortened V by 7 bases and J by 7 bases, and 15 bases separated the two germline ends. Germline CDR1 KGHDR, CDR2 SFDVKD.

The V call is TRBV30, the J call TRBJ2-1, with a weak D call TRBD1 (6 bases). Germline lookup yields CDR1 GTSNPN and CDR2 SVGIG (reference sequence). CDR3 size: 13 residues. The V end was cut by 8 bases, the J end by 5 bases, with 16 bases between. The CDR3 protein is CAQDPGANNEQFF. CDR3 nucleotides: TGTGCCCAAGACCCAGGGGCTAACAATGAGCAGTTCTTC. The full variable domain, completed using reference TRBV30 and TRBJ2-1, is SQTIHQWPATLVQPVGSPLSLECTVEGTSNPNLYWYRQAAGRGLQLLFYSVGIGQISSEVPQNLSASRPQDRQFILSSKKLLLSDSGFYLCAQDPGANNEQFFGPGTRLTVL.

V and J are TRBV14 and TRBJ2-1; TRBD2 agrees at 11 bases. The length of the CDR3 is 16 residues. CDR1 and CDR2 (germline): SGHDN, FVKESK. After removal of 4 bases from V and 10 bases from J, the junction contained 12 bases not matched to a gene. For the CDR3, the DNA is TGTGCCAGCAGCCGAGTGCTAGCGGGAGGAGGGGACGAGCAGTTCTTC. Encoded protein: CASSRVLAGGGDEQFF.

On this clone: The same CDR3 is also encoded by other DNA sequences in this sample. The rearrangement links TRBV3-1 (or the pseudogene TRBV3-2) to TRBJ2-7; 12 bases match TRBD2. Germline lookup yields CDR1 LGHDT and CDR2 YNNKEL (reference sequence). V shed 3 bases, J shed 4 bases, and the junction held 4 bases outside the gene matches. This CDR3 has 15 amino acids. The CDR3 loop reads CASSQGTSGRYEQYF. CDR3 DNA sequence: TGTGCCAGCAGCCAGGGAACTAGCGGGAGGTACGAGCAGTACTTC.

The chain links TRBV4-1 to TRBJ2-3; possible D gene TRBD2, 6 bases. The germline V gene has CDR1 MGHRA and CDR2 YSYEKL. This CDR3 has 18 residues. The V end lost 5 bases, the J end lost 4 bases, and 25 bases lay between the germline ends. CDR3 region: CASSSGAFDSPHADTQYF. CDR3 in DNA: TGCGCCAGCAGCTCGGGAGCCTTCGACTCTCCCCACGCAGATACGCAGTATTTT.

The chain links TRBV19 to TRBJ2-7; TRBD1 matches at 7 bases. V was pared by 6 bases and J by 5 bases, with 10 bases of the junction left unmatched. This CDR3 comprises 14 residues. Germline assignment: CDR1 LNHDA and CDR2 SQIVND (reference sequence). CDR3 nucleotides: TGTGCCAGTAGACCCGGGTGGACAGGCCACGAGCAGTACTTC. It is translated as CASRPGWTGHEQYF.

The J gene is TRBJ2-4, the V gene TRBV12-5; maybe TRBD1 (5 bases). This CDR3 comprises 17 residues. The V gene's germline CDR1 is LGHNT and CDR2 FRNRAP. V dropped 8 bases and J dropped 0 bases, with 20 bases sitting between them. The CDR3 loop reads CASRKTRKGKAKNIQYF. The CDR3 region has the DNA TGTGCTAGTCGAAAAACAAGGAAGGGGAAAGCCAAAAACATTCAGTACTTC.

The sample holds a few counts of this clone. The chain carries TRBV2 and TRBJ1-5; maybe TRBD1 (6 bases). Trimming pared 2 bases from V and 0 bases from J, leaving 8 bases between. CDR1 and CDR2 from the germline V gene are SNHLY and FYNNEI. The CDR3 has 15 amino acids. The CDR3: CASSENRVSNQPQHF. The CDR3 DNA sequence: TGTGCCAGCAGTGAAAACAGGGTTAGCAATCAGCCCCAGCATTTT. Full variable domain (rest looked up from reference TRBV2 and TRBJ1-5): EPEVTQTPSHQVTQMGQEVILRCVPISNHLYFYWYRQILGQKVEFLVSFYNNEISEKSEIFDDQFSVERPDGSNFTLKIRSTKLEDSAMYFCASSENRVSNQPQHFGDGTRLSIL.

This chain connects TRBV5-1 to TRBJ1-5, with 8 bases fitting TRBD1. V trimming: 2 bases; J trimming: 7 bases; junction bases outside the gene matches: 8. The CDR3 sequence is 15 residues long. Germline values: CDR1 SGHRS, CDR2 YFSETQ. Here the CDR3 DNA reads TGCGCCAGCAGCTTAATGGGACAGGCGACCCAGCCCCAGCATTTT. Residues: CASSLMGQATQPQHF.

The V and J genes are TRBV11-2 and TRBJ1-1; D gene ambiguous. The germline V and J ends were trimmed by 4 bases and 11 bases, with 11 bases remaining between them. This CDR3 region has 11 residues. Germline loops: CDR1 SGHAT, CDR2 FQNNGV. This chain's CDR3 is CASSSVSVAFF. DNA for the CDR3: TGTGCCAGCAGCTCTGTGTCGGTGGCTTTCTTT. Together with reference TRBV11-2 and TRBJ1-1, the CDR3 gives the full variable domain: EAGVAQSPRYKIIEKRQSVAFWCNPISGHATLYWYQQILGQGPKLLIQFQNNGVVDDSQLPKDRFSAERLKGVDSTLKIQPAKLEDSAVYLCASSSVSVAFFGQGTRLTVV.

This clone was counted once. J is TRBJ1-5 and V is TRBV12-3 or TRBV12-4, with D hard to call. The ends were cut back, 4 bases at V and 6 bases at J, with 7 bases in the middle. The CDR3 contains 12 residues. CDR3 sequence (DNA): TGTGCCAGCAGTTCCCCCGGTCAGCCCCAGCATTTT. It codes for CASSSPGQPQHF.